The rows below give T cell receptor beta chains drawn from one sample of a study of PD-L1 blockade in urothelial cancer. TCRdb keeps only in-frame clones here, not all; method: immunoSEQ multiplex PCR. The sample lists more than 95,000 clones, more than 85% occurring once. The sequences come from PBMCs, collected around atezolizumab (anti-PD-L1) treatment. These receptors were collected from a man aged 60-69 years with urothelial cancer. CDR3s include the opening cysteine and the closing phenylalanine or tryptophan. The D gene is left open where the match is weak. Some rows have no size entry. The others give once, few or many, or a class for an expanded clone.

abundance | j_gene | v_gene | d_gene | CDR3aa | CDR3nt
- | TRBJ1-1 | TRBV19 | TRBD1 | CASSIFGTDGNTEAFF | TGTGCCAGTAGTATATTCGGGACAGACGGGAACACTGAAGCTTTCTTT
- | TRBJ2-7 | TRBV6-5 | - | CASTRFATSYYEQYF | TGTGCCAGCACCAGGTTCGCCACTAGCTACTACGAGCAGTACTTC
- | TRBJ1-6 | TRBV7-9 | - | CASSPRGQSNSPLHF | TGTGCCAGCAGCCCTAGAGGGCAGAGTAATTCACCCCTCCACTTT
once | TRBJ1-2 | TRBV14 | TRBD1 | CASSQAGTGHYGYTF | TGTGCCAGCAGCCAAGCGGGGACAGGCCACTATGGCTACACCTTC
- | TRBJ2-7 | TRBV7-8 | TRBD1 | CASSRDRGYEQYF | TGTGCCAGCAGCAGAGACAGGGGATACGAGCAGTACTTC
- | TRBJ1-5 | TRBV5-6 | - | CASSFGSNQPQHF | TGTGCCAGCAGCTTCGGTAGCAATCAGCCCCAGCATTTT
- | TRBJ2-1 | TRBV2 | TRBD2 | CASSEGVAGGHEQFF | TGTGCCAGCAGTGAAGGGGTAGCGGGAGGCCATGAGCAGTTCTTC
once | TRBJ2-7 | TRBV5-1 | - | CASSLAIGEYEQYF | TGCGCCAGCAGCTTGGCCATCGGGGAGTACGAGCAGTACTTC
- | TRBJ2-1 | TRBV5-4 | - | CASSNPTGLPRGSSYNEQFF | TGTGCCAGCAGCAACCCCACAGGGCTCCCCCGCGGGTCCTCCTACAATGAGCAGTTCTTC
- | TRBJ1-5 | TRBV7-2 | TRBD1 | CASSLGQAGGSQPQHF | TGTGCCAGCAGCTTAGGTCAGGCAGGGGGCTCCCAGCCCCAGCATTTT
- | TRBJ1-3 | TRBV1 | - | CTSSQVIGHGDSLSGNTIYF | TGCACCAGCAGCCAAGTTATCGGGCATGGGGACAGTCTCTCTGGAAACACCATATATTTT
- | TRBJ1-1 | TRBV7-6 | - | CASTQFQGGMNTEAFF | TGTGCCAGCACCCAATTTCAGGGAGGTATGAACACTGAAGCTTTCTTT
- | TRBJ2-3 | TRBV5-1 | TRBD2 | CASRSLAGPTDTQYF | TGCGCCAGCAGGTCACTAGCGGGGCCCACAGATACGCAGTATTTT
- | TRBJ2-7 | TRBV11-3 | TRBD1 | CASSYTPGGFDEQYF | TGTGCCAGCAGCTATACTCCAGGGGGCTTCGACGAGCAGTACTTC
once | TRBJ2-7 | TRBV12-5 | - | CASGLVRLPAGMRFEQYF | TGTGCTAGTGGTTTGGTACGTCTCCCCGCAGGGATGCGGTTCGAGCAGTACTTC
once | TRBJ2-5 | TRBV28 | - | CASSSIRGSQETQYF | TGTGCCAGCAGTTCAATAAGGGGGTCCCAAGAGACCCAGTACTTC
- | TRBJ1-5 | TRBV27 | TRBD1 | CASSLWGTGLYSNQPQHF | TGTGCCAGCAGTTTATGGGGGACAGGGCTCTATAGCAATCAGCCCCAGCATTTT
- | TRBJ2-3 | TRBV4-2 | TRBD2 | CASSRTSGDIDTQYF | TGTGCCAGCAGCCGGACTAGCGGGGATATAGATACGCAGTATTTT
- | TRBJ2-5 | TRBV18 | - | CASSPRGGETQYF | TGTGCCAGCTCACCCAGGGGTGGTGAGACCCAGTACTTC
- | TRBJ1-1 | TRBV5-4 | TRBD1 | CASSSGQGARSEAFF | TGTGCCAGCAGCTCAGGACAGGGGGCTAGGAGTGAAGCTTTCTTT
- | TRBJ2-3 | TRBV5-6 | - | CASSRPTGQGTDTQYF | TGTGCCAGCAGCCGCCCGACAGGCCAGGGCACAGATACGCAGTATTTT
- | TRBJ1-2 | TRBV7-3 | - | CASSLQGRDGYTF | TGTGCCAGCAGCTTACAGGGTAGAGATGGCTACACCTTC
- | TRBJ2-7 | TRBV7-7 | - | CASSLAEAQLKYF | TGTGCTAGCAGCTTAGCGGAGGCCCAACTAAAGTACTTC
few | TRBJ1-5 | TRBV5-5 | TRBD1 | CASSGDRGQGQPQHF | TGTGCCAGCAGCGGGGACAGGGGGCAGGGTCAGCCCCAGCATTTT
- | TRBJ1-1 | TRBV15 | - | CATSRGEAGRPRVF | TGTGCCACCAGCAGAGGTGAGGCGGGGAGGCCACGGGTCTTT
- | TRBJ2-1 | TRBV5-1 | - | CASNSNGLPRDNEQFF | TGCGCCAGCAATAGTAACGGACTACCTAGGGATAATGAGCAGTTCTTC
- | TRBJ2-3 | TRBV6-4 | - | CASSGERTDTQYF | TGTGCCAGCAGCGGGGAGCGCACAGATACGCAGTATTTT
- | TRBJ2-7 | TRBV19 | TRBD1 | CASKETGTGGEQYF | TGTGCCAGTAAAGAGACAGGGACAGGGGGCGAGCAGTACTTC
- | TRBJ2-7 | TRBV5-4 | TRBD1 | CASSSGQGYGNF | TGTGCCAGCAGCTCTGGACAGGGCTACGGGAACTTC
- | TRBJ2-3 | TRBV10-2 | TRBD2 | CASSGGLAEFTDTQYF | TGCGCCAGCAGTGGGGGACTAGCGGAGTTCACAGATACGCAGTATTTT
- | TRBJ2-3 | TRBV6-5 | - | CASSYYNTDTQYF | TGTGCCAGCAGTTATTACAACACAGATACGCAGTATTTT
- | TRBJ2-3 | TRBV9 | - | CASSVGTESTDTQYF | TGTGCCAGCAGCGTAGGAACAGAAAGCACAGATACGCAGTATTTT
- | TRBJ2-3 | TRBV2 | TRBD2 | CASCPTSGSTDTQYF | TGTGCCAGCTGCCCGACTAGCGGATCCACAGATACGCAGTATTTT
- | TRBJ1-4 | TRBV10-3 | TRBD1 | CAIFQLPGQKATNEKLFF | TGTGCCATCTTCCAACTCCCGGGACAGAAAGCAACTAATGAAAAACTGTTTTTT
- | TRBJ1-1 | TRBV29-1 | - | CSVTGPGAFF | TGCAGCGTAACAGGGCCGGGAGCTTTCTTT
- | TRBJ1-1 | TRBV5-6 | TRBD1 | CASSLGRQGAEAFF | TGTGCCAGCAGCTTGGGTAGACAGGGTGCTGAAGCTTTCTTT
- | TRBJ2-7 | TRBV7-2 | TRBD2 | CASSASRGETYEQYF | TGTGCCAGCAGCGCCTCGCGGGGGGAGACCTACGAGCAGTACTTC
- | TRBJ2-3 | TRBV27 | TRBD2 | CASTTLGGSGGTQYF | TGTGCCAGCACCACCCTCGGGGGAAGCGGGGGGACGCAGTATTTT
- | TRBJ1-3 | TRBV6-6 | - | CASSRQENTIYF | TGTGCCAGCAGCAGACAGGAAAACACCATATATTTT
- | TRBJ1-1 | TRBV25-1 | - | CASSESRGYNTEAFF | TGTGCCAGCAGCGAGAGCAGAGGGTATAACACTGAAGCTTTCTTT
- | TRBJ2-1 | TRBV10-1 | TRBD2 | CASSESLGLAGGNEQFF | TGCGCCAGCAGTGAGTCCCTAGGACTAGCGGGAGGGAACGAGCAGTTCTTC
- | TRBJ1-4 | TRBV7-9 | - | CASSFVRSATNEKLFF | TGTGCCAGCAGCTTTGTCAGAAGTGCAACTAATGAAAAACTGTTTTTT
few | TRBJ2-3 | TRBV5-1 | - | CASSPEGGTRRADTQYF | TGCGCCAGCAGCCCGGAAGGTGGGACAAGGCGGGCAGATACGCAGTATTTT
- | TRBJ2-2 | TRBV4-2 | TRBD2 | CASSQEPSGGAGTGELFF | TGTGCCAGCAGCCAAGAGCCTAGCGGGGGGGCCGGAACCGGGGAGCTGTTTTTT
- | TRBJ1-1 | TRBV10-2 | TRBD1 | CASSGQGSTEAFF | TGCGCCAGCAGCGGACAGGGAAGCACTGAAGCTTTCTTT
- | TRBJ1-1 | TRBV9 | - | CASSVGGGDTEAFF | TGTGCCAGCAGCGTAGGGGGGGGCGACACTGAAGCTTTCTTT
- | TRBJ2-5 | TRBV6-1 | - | CASRRQEETQYF | TGTGCCAGCAGAAGACAGGAAGAGACCCAGTACTTC
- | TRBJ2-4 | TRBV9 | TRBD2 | CASSQGGGIQYF | TGTGCCAGCAGCCAGGGCGGGGGCATTCAGTACTTC
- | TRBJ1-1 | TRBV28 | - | CASSFRGISMNTEAFF | TGTGCCAGCAGTTTCAGGGGTATATCTATGAACACTGAAGCTTTCTTT
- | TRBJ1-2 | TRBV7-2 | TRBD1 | CASSPGQSNYGYTF | TGTGCCAGCAGCCCGGGACAGTCTAACTATGGCTACACCTTC
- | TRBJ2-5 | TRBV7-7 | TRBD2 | CASSATSEETQYF | TGTGCCAGCAGCGCCACTAGCGAGGAGACCCAGTACTTC
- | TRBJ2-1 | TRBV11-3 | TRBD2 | CASSFGTSGTGEQFF | TGTGCCAGCAGCTTCGGGACTAGCGGGACTGGTGAGCAGTTCTTC
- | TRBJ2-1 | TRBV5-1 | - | CASSNHGSYNEQFF | TGCGCCAGCAGCAATCACGGCTCCTACAATGAGCAGTTCTTC
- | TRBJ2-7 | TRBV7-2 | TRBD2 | CASSPRGLAGPPLYEQYF | TGTGCCAGCAGCCCCCGGGGACTAGCGGGACCCCCCCTCTACGAGCAGTACTTC
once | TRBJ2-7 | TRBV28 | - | CAWGLGYEQYF | TGTGCCTGGGGGCTAGGGTACGAGCAGTACTTC